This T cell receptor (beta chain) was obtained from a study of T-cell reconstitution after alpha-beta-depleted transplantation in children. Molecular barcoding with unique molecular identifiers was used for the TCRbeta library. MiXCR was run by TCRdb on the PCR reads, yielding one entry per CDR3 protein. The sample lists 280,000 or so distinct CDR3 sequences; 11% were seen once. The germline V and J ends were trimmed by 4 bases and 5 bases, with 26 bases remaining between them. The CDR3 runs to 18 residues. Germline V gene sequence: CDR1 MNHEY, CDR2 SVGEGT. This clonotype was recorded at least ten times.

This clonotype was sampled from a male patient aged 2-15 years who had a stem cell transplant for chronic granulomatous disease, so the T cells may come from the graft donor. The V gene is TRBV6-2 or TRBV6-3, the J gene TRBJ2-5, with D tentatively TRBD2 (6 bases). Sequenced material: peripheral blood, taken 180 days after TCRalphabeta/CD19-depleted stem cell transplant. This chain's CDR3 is CASSFPSHRTTGWETQYF. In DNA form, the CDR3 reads TGTGCCAGCAGTTTTCCTTCCCACCGGACTACGGGCTGGGAGACCCAGTACTTC.